This is a list of T cell receptor beta chains from one sample in a study of cytomegalovirus exposure and HLA in healthy donors. Only in-frame clones appear in the TCRdb table, and some are missing; sequencing was by immunoSEQ multiplex PCR. This table holds some 80,000 clones, around 62% found once. The sequenced sample consisted of PBMCs. These receptors were collected from a male donor in good health and CMV-seropositive. Both conserved end residues are part of each CDR3. D genes are given only for firm matches. The listing skips clone size in some rows; elsewhere it reads once, few, many or a size class.

size,length,D,V,J,CDR3,DNA
.,13,.,TRBV7-9,TRBJ1-1,CASSPGGSPEAFF,TGTGCCAGCAGCCCCGGAGGGAGCCCTGAAGCTTTCTTT
few,16,TRBD2,TRBV7-3,TRBJ2-3,CASSLGVLASTDTQYF,TGTGCCAGCAGCCTCGGGGTACTAGCGAGCACAGATACGCAGTATTTT
few,13,.,TRBV28,TRBJ1-2,CASRFRPNGGYTF,TGTGCCAGCAGATTTAGGCCCAACGGGGGCTACACCTTC
few,13,.,TRBV30,TRBJ2-3,CAWSIPLADTQYF,TGTGCCTGGAGTATCCCCTTAGCAGATACGCAGTATTTT
.,14,.,TRBV10-3,TRBJ1-1,CAISPGRGNTEAFF,TGTGCCATCAGCCCAGGGCGGGGGAACACTGAAGCTTTCTTT
.,15,TRBD1,TRBV6-5,TRBJ2-7,CSSSAPGQGKYEQYF,TGTTCCAGCAGCGCCCCGGGACAGGGGAAGTACGAGCAGTACTTC
.,16,TRBD2,TRBV7-2,TRBJ2-1,CASSLPSGSSYNEQFF,TGTGCCAGCAGCTTGCCTAGCGGGAGCTCCTACAATGAGCAGTTCTTC
.,10,TRBD1,TRBV29-1,TRBJ1-1,CSVRTGEAFF,TGCAGCGTTAGGACAGGTGAAGCTTTCTTT
.,15,.,TRBV4-3,TRBJ2-7,CASSQEPGAHYEQYF,TGCGCCAGCAGCCAAGAGCCGGGTGCTCACTACGAGCAGTACTTC
.,15,TRBD2,TRBV27,TRBJ2-5,CASSFSGGATETQYF,TGTGCCAGCAGTTTTAGCGGGGGGGCCACGGAGACCCAGTACTTC
.,17,.,TRBV7-6,TRBJ1-3,CASSSGQLYLSGNTIYF,TGTGCCAGCAGCTCCGGACAGCTTTATCTCTCTGGAAACACCATATATTTT
.,19,TRBD2,TRBV30,TRBJ2-5,CAWSDRGSGLAGAQETQYF,TGTGCCTGGAGTGACAGGGGGTCCGGACTAGCGGGAGCGCAAGAGACCCAGTACTTC
.,14,TRBD1,TRBV29-1,TRBJ2-7,CSVWAGQGGHEQYF,TGCAGCGTATGGGCCGGACAGGGGGGCCACGAGCAGTACTTC
.,12,.,TRBV7-2,TRBJ1-1,CASSLYPEGAFF,TGTGCCAGCAGCTTATATCCTGAGGGAGCTTTCTTT
.,15,TRBD1,TRBV4-3,TRBJ2-1,CASSQDRAGGYEQFF,TGCGCCAGCAGCCAAGACAGGGCAGGGGGCTATGAGCAGTTCTTC
.,14,.,TRBV29-1,TRBJ2-7,CSVVGGIGSYEQYF,TGCAGCGTTGTAGGGGGTATTGGGTCCTACGAGCAGTACTTC
.,16,TRBD2,TRBV23-1,TRBJ2-5,CASSQSLGGGQETQYF,TGCGCCAGCAGTCAATCCCTCGGGGGGGGCCAAGAGACCCAGTACTTC